The sequence of this TCR beta chain was determined in a study of shared clonotypes between healthy human individuals. Looking at the study overall: Researchers drew samples from a couple of women and a few men aged 18 to 49. Study-wide findings and caveats: The study drew on few donors, limiting represented genetic and exposure-history diversity.

The study enrolled healthy HIV-negative adults without recent acute infections or vaccinations as donors. Notes on this clone: The antigen remains undetermined.

The input for sorted-subset replicate PCRs was approximately 190 ng DNA, tens of thousands of T cell genomes. Sequenced by immunoSEQ multiplex PCR; TCRdb stores in-frame clones only, minus some. The table lists 190,000 or so clones, approximately 61% of them singletons. This CDR3 region has 15 residues. Per the germline V gene, CDR1 is SGHRS and CDR2 is YFSETQ. Trimming cost V 4 bases and J 4 bases; bases outside gene matches: 7. This TCR was recovered from a man aged 30 to 39 in good health. The chain carries TRBV5-1 and TRBJ2-7; 11 bases map to TRBD1. Material: memory CD4+ T cells sorted from blood. Noted subset: CD45RA-negative fraction. The CDR3 DNA reads as TGCGCCAGCAGCGAGCCCGGGACAGGGGGGTACGAGCAGTACTTC. It specifies CASSEPGTGGYEQYF.